This TCR beta chain was identified in a study of blood T cell repertoires in COVID-19. Using immunoSEQ multiplex PCR, the repertoire was profiled, and TCRdb retains in-frame clones only, with some absent. The sample includes about 210,000 clones, about four fifths seen only once; the top ten take over 6.5%. V lost 0 bases, J lost 5 bases, and 5 bases stayed unmatched. The CDR3 is made up of 15 amino acids. Germline-derived CDR1 and CDR2 are SGHRS and YFSETQ. The clonotype originates from a woman of 80 years or more with COVID-19, enrolled during active disease. The sample consisted of peripheral blood. The rearrangement links TRBV5-1 to TRBJ2-7; 10 bases are a match to TRBD2. DNA of the CDR3: TGCGCCAGCAGCTTGGAGCTAGCGGGAGCCCACGAGCAGTACTTC. Encoded protein: CASSLELAGAHEQYF.